Below are 15 T cell receptor beta chains sequenced from a single sample in a study of CD8 T cells in ankylosing spondylitis. TCRdb processed the 5' RACE reads anew with MiXCR; each CDR3 protein has one entry. This table has a few hundred thousand distinct CDR3 sequences, 20% to 30% appearing once. The sequenced sample consisted of blood, either unsorted or a sorted T cell fraction (not recorded which). The receptors come from a male donor with ankylosing spondylitis or in good health (not recorded which).

This rearrangement joins TRBV11-2 to TRBJ2-5; TRBD1 matches 8 bases. This CDR3 comprises 15 residues. V gave up 2 bases and J gave up 5 bases; unmatched junction bases: 7. In germline, CDR1 is SGHAT, CDR2 FQNNGV. The CDR3 bases are TGTGCCAGCAGCTTACTGGCAGGGGGCATGGAGACCCAGTACTTC. This gives the protein CASSLLAGGMETQYF. Variable domain in full (rest from reference TRBV11-2 and TRBJ2-5): EAGVAQSPRYKIIEKRQSVAFWCNPISGHATLYWYQQILGQGPKLLIQFQNNGVVDDSQLPKDRFSAERLKGVDSTLKIQPAKLEDSAVYLCASSLLAGGMETQYFGPGTRLLVL.

The chain has TRBV29-1 and TRBJ1-1; TRBD1 is a possible D gene (6 bases). This CDR3 contains 13 residues. V gave up 6 bases and J gave up 4 bases, with 15 bases separating them. The germline V gene has CDR1 SQVTM and CDR2 ANQGSEA. CDR3 nucleotides: TGCAGCGTCCGCCAGGGGTTGGGCACTGAAGCTTTCTTT. Translated: CSVRQGLGTEAFF.

This clonotype has a count of ten or more. The chain has TRBV6-2 or TRBV6-3 and TRBJ2-7, with D possibly TRBD2 on 6 matching bases. V lost 6 bases, J lost 0 bases, and 12 bases lay in between. Germline loops: CDR1 MNHEY, CDR2 SVGEGT. CDR3 length: 14 residues. Written as DNA, the CDR3 is TGTGCCAGCAGGGCCGGCGGGGCCTCCTACGAGCAGTACTTC. It specifies CASRAGGASYEQYF.

This clonotype was detected ten times or more. This rearrangement joins TRBV6-6 to TRBJ1-1; D call uncertain. The CDR3 totals 11 residues. Trimming took 6 bases from V and 5 from J, leaving 7 bases between them. In germline, CDR1 is MNHNY, CDR2 SVGAGI (reference sequence). CDR3 in amino acids: CASRQRTEAFF. CDR3 nucleotides: TGTGCCAGCAGGCAGAGGACTGAAGCTTTCTTT.

This clonotype was counted between two and nine times. V and J are TRBV12-3 or TRBV12-4 and TRBJ1-2; D uncertain. V was pared by 5 bases and J by 1 base, with 5 bases between. The CDR3 length is 12 residues. As DNA, the CDR3 is TGTGCCAGCAGTCTCCGTAACTATGGCTACACCTTC. Its protein product is CASSLRNYGYTF.

The V and J genes are TRBV25-1 and TRBJ2-5; D uncertain. V dropped 6 bases and J dropped 10 bases, with 6 bases sitting between them. This CDR3 is built from 9 residues. CDR1 and CDR2 (germline): MGHDK, SYGVNS. In nucleotides, the CDR3 is TGTGCCAGCAGGCCCGTCCAGTACTTC. Protein: CASRPVQYF.

This clonotype turned up a few times. This chain joins TRBV20-1 and TRBJ1-5, with a possible D match to TRBD1 (6 bases). This CDR3 region has 15 residues. The V and J ends lost 6 bases and 4 bases respectively, with 19 bases between them. Germline values: CDR1 DFQATT, CDR2 SNEGSKA (reference sequence). CDR3 nucleotide sequence: TGCAGTGCCGCGAAGGGGGGGGCACGAAATCAGCCCCAGCATTTT. Amino acid sequence: CSAAKGGARNQPQHF.

The genes are TRBV12-3 or TRBV12-4 and TRBJ1-1, with D unclear. V lost 6 bases, J lost 4 bases, and 18 bases lay in between. The CDR3 contains 15 residues. The CDR3 DNA is TGTGCCAGCAGCCTTAATGTCCCAGCCGGCACTGAAGCTTTCTTT. This encodes CASSLNVPAGTEAFF.

This chain connects TRBV6-1 to TRBJ2-7; 10 bases fit TRBD1. V gave up 7 bases and J gave up 3 bases; unmatched junction bases: 6. Germline V CDR1 and CDR2: MNHNS, SASEGT. The CDR3 consists of 14 residues. This CDR3 is CASKLGQGVYEQYF. The CDR3 DNA reads as TGTGCCAGCAAGCTTGGACAGGGGGTCTACGAGCAGTACTTC.

This clonotype was recorded many times. This chain connects TRBV9 to TRBJ2-5; 7 bases map to TRBD2. Germline CDR1 is SGDLS and CDR2 is YYNGEE. Trimming at V came to 3 bases and at J to 3 bases, leaving 11 bases not matched to a gene. There are 16 residues in the CDR3. In nucleotides, the CDR3 is TGTGCCAGCAGCGGGGGGACTACCCCCCGAAAAGAGACCCAGTACTTC. Protein: CASSGGTTPRKETQYF.

This clonotype occurred many times. The DNA for the CDR3 is TGCAGTGCTAGCTCTACGGGACAGGGTGACTACAATGAGCAGTTCTTC. The encoded protein is CSASSTGQGDYNEQFF. The V and J genes are TRBV20-1 and TRBJ2-1; 9 positions match TRBD1. Germline V lookup: CDR1 DFQATT, CDR2 SNEGSKA (reference sequence). Germline trimming cut 3 bases from V and 3 bases from J; bases unmatched to any gene: 9. The CDR3 runs to 16 residues.

There are many counts of this clonotype. This sequence joins TRBV12-3 or TRBV12-4 and TRBJ2-5; unclear D gene. V was pared by 7 bases and J by 5 bases, with 8 bases between. This CDR3 has 11 amino acids. The CDR3 spells CASTLAETQYF. Written as DNA, the CDR3 is TGTGCCAGCACCCTTGCGGAGACCCAGTACTTC.

This clonotype appeared many times. The CDR3 region is CASSYVAAGSYNSPLHF. Here the CDR3 DNA reads TGTGCCAGCAGCTACGTAGCCGCGGGCTCCTATAATTCACCCCTCCACTTT. V is TRBV5-5 and J is TRBJ1-6; no definite D call. Germline V CDR1 and CDR2: SGHKS, YYEKEE (reference sequence). V lost 3 bases and J lost 0, with 13 bases in between. This CDR3 has 17 amino acids.

This clonotype was seen many times. The chain employs TRBV10-3 and TRBJ2-7, with TRBD1 matching 10 bases. Germline CDR1 is ENHRY and CDR2 is SYGVKD. The trim removed 0 bases at V and 5 bases at J, leaving 7 bases unmatched. This CDR3 has 16 residues. The CDR3 spells CAISESMWDRGHEQYF. The CDR3 nucleotides are TGTGCCATCAGTGAGTCGATGTGGGACAGGGGCCACGAGCAGTACTTC.

This clonotype was observed a single time. This rearrangement joins TRBV12-3 or TRBV12-4 to TRBJ2-6; 7 bases are a match to TRBD1. The CDR3 totals 15 residues. J was trimmed by 2 bases and V by 6 bases; bases with no gene match: 4. In DNA, the CDR3 is TGTGCCAGCAGGCCGACAGGGCCTGGGGCCAACGTCCTGACTTTC. Protein product: CASRPTGPGANVLTF.